The clone carrying this T cell receptor beta chain was counted many times. This record belongs to a study of blood T cells in healthy people across ages. This CDR3 comprises 15 residues. V shed 5 bases and J shed 0 bases, with 11 bases lying between them. Germline CDR1 MGHRA, CDR2 YSYEKL. PCR was performed a second time for roughly 7 to 11 cycles using a sample-barcoded 5' primer and a J-beta primer mix. From each sample, at least 2.5 million paired-end reads containing CDR3 were obtained. TCRdb fed the 5' RACE reads into MiXCR, producing one record per CDR3 protein. The data hold some 760,000 distinct CDR3 sequences, with more than 20% observed a single time. The same sample was also used in a study of T cells of mothers and their children.

This chain joins TRBV4-1 and TRBJ2-1; a possible D gene is TRBD2 (5 bases). Sequenced sample: blood. The receptor's source is a boy aged 5-17 years in good health. The CDR3 reads CASSTQRSSYNEQFF. CDR3 in DNA: TGCGCCAGCAGCACACAGCGGAGCTCCTACAATGAGCAGTTCTTC.